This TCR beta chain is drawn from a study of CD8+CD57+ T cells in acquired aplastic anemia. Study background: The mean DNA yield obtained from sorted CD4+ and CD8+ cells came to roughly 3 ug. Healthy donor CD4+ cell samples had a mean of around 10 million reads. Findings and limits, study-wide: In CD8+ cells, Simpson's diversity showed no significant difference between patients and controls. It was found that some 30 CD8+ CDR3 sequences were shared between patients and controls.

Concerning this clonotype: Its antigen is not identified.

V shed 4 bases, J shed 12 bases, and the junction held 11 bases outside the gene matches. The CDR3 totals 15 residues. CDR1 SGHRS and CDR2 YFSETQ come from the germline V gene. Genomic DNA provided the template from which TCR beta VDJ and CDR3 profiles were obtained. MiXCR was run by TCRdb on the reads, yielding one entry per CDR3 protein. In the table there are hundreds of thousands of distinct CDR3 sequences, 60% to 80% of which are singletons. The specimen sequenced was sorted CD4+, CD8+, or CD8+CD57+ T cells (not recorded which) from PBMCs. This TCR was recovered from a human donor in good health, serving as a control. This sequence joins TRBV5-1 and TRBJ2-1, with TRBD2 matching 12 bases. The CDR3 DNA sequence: TGCGCCAGCAGCCCCCGGCCTAGCGGGGGGGCTAGGCAGTTCTTC. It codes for CASSPRPSGGARQFF.